Listed below are T cell receptor beta chains from one sample, sequenced in a study of CD8 T cells in ankylosing spondylitis. Each CDR3 protein gets one entry after TCRdb re-called the 5' RACE reads with MiXCR. The sample lists about 130,000 distinct CDR3 sequences, approximately 6.8% seen once, with approximately 12% in the top ten. Sequences were obtained from blood, either unsorted or a sorted T cell fraction (not recorded which). Receptor source: a male donor with ankylosing spondylitis or in good health (not recorded which). Each CDR3 is given with its conserved first and last residue. Only some rows state a clone size, as once, few, many or a class for expanded clones.

abundance	j_gene	v_gene	CDR3aa
many	TRBJ2-3	TRBV5-7	CASSLAFGPGEHTQYF
many	TRBJ1-1	TRBV10-3	CAISESRQGNTEAFF
many	TRBJ2-2	TRBV7-9	CASSQTGGNTGELFF
many	TRBJ2-7	TRBV3-1	CASRRGQGANEQYF
many	TRBJ1-2	TRBV18	CASSPIVMGQGGLGYTF
.	TRBJ2-3	TRBV29-1	CSVVGRHTDTQYF
many	TRBJ2-2	TRBV30	CAWTPGPTNGELFF
many	TRBJ2-3	TRBV5-1	CASGPTGSDTQYF
many	TRBJ1-1	TRBV5-6	CASSSVGGGLNTEAFF
many	TRBJ1-6	TRBV20-1	CSARLGLLPGRPFYNSPLHF
many	TRBJ1-5	TRBV6-2/TRBV6-3	CATYGGVGVPQPQHF
many	TRBJ2-3	TRBV7-8	CASSPIYSGESDTQYF
.	TRBJ2-7	TRBV5-1	CASTPPFVGAGVSEQYF
.	TRBJ2-1	TRBV18	CASSPVTSGGNEQFF
many	TRBJ1-1	TRBV4-3	CASSPQTGRTEAFF
many	TRBJ2-3	TRBV10-2	CASTDRGRGDTQYF
many	TRBJ2-2	TRBV7-2	CASSLEGGGGTGELFF
.	TRBJ2-2	TRBV29-1	CSVEPGTNTGELFF
many	TRBJ2-5	TRBV10-3	CAIREGTGFGWTQYF
many	TRBJ2-3	TRBV5-1	CASSLVRDSEGRADTQYF
.	TRBJ1-4	TRBV6-5	CASSSRRGQEKLFF
many	TRBJ1-6	TRBV12-3/TRBV12-4	CASSLVGDDRGSSPLHF
many	TRBJ1-2	TRBV5-4	CASSLDQGDYGYTF
many	TRBJ1-2	TRBV10-2	CASTTGNYGYTF
many	TRBJ2-2	TRBV29-1	CSVAEGAVSTGELFF
many	TRBJ1-2	TRBV7-2	CASSSTDNYGYTF
many	TRBJ2-3	TRBV7-9	CASSLGQGRSDTQYF
many	TRBJ2-1	TRBV27	CASSLAVFSYNEQFF
.	TRBJ2-7	TRBV6-4	CTSSSSPPGTGGLYEQYF
many	TRBJ1-4	TRBV7-9	CASSHEEKLFF
.	TRBJ2-1	TRBV25-1	CASSRKTTSGGEQFF
many	TRBJ2-1	TRBV7-8	CASSLGSGAPLNEQFF
many	TRBJ1-1	TRBV29-1	CSVEDLGHEAFF
few	TRBJ1-1	TRBV5-1	CASSLTGGWNTEAFF
many	TRBJ2-1	TRBV28	CASSLGTDYNEQFF
many	TRBJ1-2	TRBV9	CASSVRDNYGYTF
few	TRBJ2-6	TRBV11-1	CASSDRTALTLSGANVLTF
many	TRBJ2-5	TRBV20-1	CSARVDRVVGETQYF
many	TRBJ2-3	TRBV20-1	CSTGDRVTDTQYF
.	TRBJ2-1	TRBV20-1	CSARDGLSSYNEQFF
many	TRBJ1-2	TRBV9	CASRNPDRGGVRRGYTF
many	TRBJ1-1	TRBV5-1	CASSLEGRDTEAFF
many	TRBJ2-5	TRBV10-2	CASITPLQETQYF
many	TRBJ1-2	TRBV20-1	CSAPRGTGYTF
many	TRBJ2-2	TRBV4-3	CASSERTGLSGELFF
many	TRBJ2-6	TRBV7-3	CASSFAGANVLTF
many	TRBJ2-7	TRBV7-8	CASSFPGLNSYEQYF
many	TRBJ2-1	TRBV20-1	CSARVLGSYNEQFF